This T cell receptor (beta chain) was obtained from a study of blood T cell repertoires in COVID-19. As for the study in general: The United States, Italy and Spain supplied acute and convalescent COVID-19 samples. The analysed material was cDNA or gDNA that came from T cells, B-cell-depleted T cells, or PBMCs.

The CDR3 sequence is 16 residues long. Germline loops: CDR1 SGDLS, CDR2 YYNGEE. J lost 5 bases, V lost 4 bases, and 10 bases had no gene match. Per the original methods: It was from reference gene primer amplification that nucleated cell counts were estimated. The repertoire was sequenced with immunoSEQ multiplex PCR; TCRdb's copy has only in-frame clones and lacks some. V, J and clone size were drawn from that table, and D and trimming were deduced from the DNA. The profile shows 60,000 to 75,000 clones, roughly 90% of them singletons. The J gene is TRBJ2-5, the V gene TRBV9; 11 bases match TRBD2. Sequenced material: peripheral blood. The TCR comes from a human donor in a cohort sampled during active COVID-19. Here the CDR3 DNA reads TGTGCCAGCAGCCCCCGACTAGCGGGATTGGGGGAGACCCAGTACTTC. The encoded protein is CASSPRLAGLGETQYF.